The sequence of this TCR beta chain was determined in a study of prognosis after radiotherapy for stage I lung cancer. About the study: The study recorded distant metastases in a few patients (median about seven months) after radiotherapy and no significant progression in around 15.

General study points: Following stereotactic body radiation therapy, patients who went on to develop distant metastases had lower Shannon entropy.

CDR3 of TCR beta was amplified from genomic DNA via a two-round multiplex PCR. First-round PCR, the initial amplification, used primers specific to each TRBV and TRBJ gene. TCRdb fed the multiplex PCR reads into MiXCR, producing one record per CDR3 protein. The sample shows about 25,000 distinct CDR3 sequences, around 34% of them seen only once. This clonotype was seen ten or more times. Its antigen is undetermined. The CDR3 is 11 amino acids. Trimming took 5 bases from V and 3 from J, leaving 2 bases between them. Germline V CDR1 and CDR2: LGHNT, FRNRAP. The TCR comes from a donor over 45 with non-small cell lung cancer. The starting material was PBMCs, obtained before or after stereotactic body radiation therapy (not recorded which). The chain recombines TRBV12-5 with TRBJ2-1; D remains unclear. The CDR3 protein is CASGLYNEQFF. As DNA, the CDR3 is TGTGCTAGTGGTCTCTACAATGAGCAGTTCTTC.